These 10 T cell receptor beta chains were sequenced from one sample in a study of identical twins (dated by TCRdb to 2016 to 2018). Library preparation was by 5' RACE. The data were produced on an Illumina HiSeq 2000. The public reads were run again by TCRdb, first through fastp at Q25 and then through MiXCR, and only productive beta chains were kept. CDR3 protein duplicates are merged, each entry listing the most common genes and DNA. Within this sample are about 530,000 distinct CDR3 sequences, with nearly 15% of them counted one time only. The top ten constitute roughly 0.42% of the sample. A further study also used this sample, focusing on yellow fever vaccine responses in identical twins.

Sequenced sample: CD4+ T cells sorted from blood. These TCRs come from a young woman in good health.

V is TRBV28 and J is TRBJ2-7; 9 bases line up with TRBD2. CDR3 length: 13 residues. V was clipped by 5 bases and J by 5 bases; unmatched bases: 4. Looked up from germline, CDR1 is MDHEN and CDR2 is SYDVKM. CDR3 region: CASSRSGRNEQYF. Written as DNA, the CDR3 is TGTGCCAGCAGTCGTAGCGGGAGAAACGAGCAGTACTTC.

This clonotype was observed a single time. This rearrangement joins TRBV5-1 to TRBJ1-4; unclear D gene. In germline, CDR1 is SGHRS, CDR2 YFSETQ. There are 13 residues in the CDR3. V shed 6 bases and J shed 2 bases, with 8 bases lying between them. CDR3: CASKKVTNEKLFF. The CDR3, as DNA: TGCGCCAGCAAGAAGGTCACTAATGAAAAACTGTTTTTT. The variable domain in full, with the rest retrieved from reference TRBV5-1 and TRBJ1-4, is KAGVTQTPRYLIKTRGQQVTLSCSPISGHRSVSWYQQTPGQGLQFLFEYFSETQRNKGNFPGRFSGRQFSNSRSEMNVSTLELGDSALYLCASKKVTNEKLFFGSGTQLSVL.

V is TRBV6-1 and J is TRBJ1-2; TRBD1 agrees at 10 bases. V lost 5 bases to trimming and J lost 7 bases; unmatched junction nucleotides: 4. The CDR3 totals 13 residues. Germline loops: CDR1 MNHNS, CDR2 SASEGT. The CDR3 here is CASSTGQGGGYTF. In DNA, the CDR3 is TGTGCCAGCAGTACCGGACAGGGGGGTGGCTACACCTTC.

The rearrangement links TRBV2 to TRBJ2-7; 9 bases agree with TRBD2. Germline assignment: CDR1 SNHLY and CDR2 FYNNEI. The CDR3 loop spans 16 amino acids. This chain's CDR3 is CASSEAGTSTGYEQYV. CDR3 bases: TGTGCCAGCAGCGAAGCCGGGACTAGCACAGGCTACGAGCAGTACGTC.

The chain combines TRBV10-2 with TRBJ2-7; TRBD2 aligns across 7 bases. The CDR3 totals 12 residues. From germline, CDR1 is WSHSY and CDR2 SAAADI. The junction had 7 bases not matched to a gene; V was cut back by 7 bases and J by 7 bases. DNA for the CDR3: TGCGCCAGCAATGCGGGAGCTACGGAGCAGTACTTC. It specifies CASNAGATEQYF.

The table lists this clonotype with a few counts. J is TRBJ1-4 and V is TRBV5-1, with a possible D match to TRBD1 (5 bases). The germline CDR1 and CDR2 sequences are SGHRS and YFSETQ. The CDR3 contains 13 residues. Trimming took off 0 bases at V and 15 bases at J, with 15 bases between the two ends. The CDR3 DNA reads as TGCGCCAGCAGCTTGGCCGGGGGGAGAAGCGTGTTTTTT. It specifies CASSLAGGRSVFF.

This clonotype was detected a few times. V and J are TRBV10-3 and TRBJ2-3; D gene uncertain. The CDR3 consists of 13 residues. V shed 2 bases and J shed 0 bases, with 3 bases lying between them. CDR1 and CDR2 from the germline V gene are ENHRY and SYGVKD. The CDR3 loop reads CAISEKSTDTQYF. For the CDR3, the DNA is TGTGCCATCAGTGAGAAGAGCACAGATACGCAGTATTTT.

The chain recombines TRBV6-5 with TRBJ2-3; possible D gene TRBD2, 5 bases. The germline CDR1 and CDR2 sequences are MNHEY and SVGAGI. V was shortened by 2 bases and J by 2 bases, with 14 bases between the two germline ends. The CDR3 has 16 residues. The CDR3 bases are TGTGCCAGCAGTTACGGGGTAACGGGAACCACAGATACGCAGTATTTT. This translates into CASSYGVTGTTDTQYF.

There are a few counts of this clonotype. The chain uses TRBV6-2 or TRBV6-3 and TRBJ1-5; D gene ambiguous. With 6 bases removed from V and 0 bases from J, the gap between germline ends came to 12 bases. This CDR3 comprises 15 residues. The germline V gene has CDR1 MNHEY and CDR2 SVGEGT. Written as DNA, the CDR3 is TGTGCCAGCAGCACCCCCCGGTATAGCAATCAGCCCCAGCATTTT. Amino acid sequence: CASSTPRYSNQPQHF.

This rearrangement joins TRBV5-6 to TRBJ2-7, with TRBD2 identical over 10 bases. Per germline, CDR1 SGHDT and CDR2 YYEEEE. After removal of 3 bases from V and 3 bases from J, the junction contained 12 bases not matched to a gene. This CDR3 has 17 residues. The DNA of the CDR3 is TGTGCCAGCAGCTCCCAAATTAGCGGGAGGCTATACTACGAGCAGTACTTC. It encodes CASSSQISGRLYYEQYF.